This entry lists 21 T cell receptor beta chains sequenced from one sample in a study of blood T cell repertoires in COVID-19. Sequencing used immunoSEQ multiplex PCR; TCRdb keeps in-frame clones, though not all of them. Among just over 300,000 clones, around 85% were seen once, and the ten largest hold less than 2.5%. Specimen: PBMCs or T cells enriched from blood (not recorded which). The receptors here all came from a man aged 25-45 years who had recovered from COVID-19.

V usage is TRBV10-3 and J usage is TRBJ1-4; 12 bases agree with TRBD1. The ends lost 6 bases at V and 6 bases at J; junction bases unmatched: 5. Per germline, CDR1 ENHRY and CDR2 SYGVKD. The CDR3 length is 15 residues. For the CDR3, the DNA is TGTGCCATCAGATTCGGGACAGGGGGCGATGAAAAACTGTTTTTT. Protein sequence: CAIRFGTGGDEKLFF.

The rearrangement links TRBV5-1 to TRBJ2-2; TRBD1 aligns across 8 bases. This CDR3 has 15 residues. Germline values: CDR1 SGHRS, CDR2 YFSETQ. Germline trimming cut 3 bases from V and 3 bases from J; bases unmatched to any gene: 4. This chain's CDR3 is CASSSGQGHTGELFF. The CDR3 bases are TGCGCCAGCAGCTCAGGACAGGGCCACACCGGGGAGCTGTTTTTT.

CDR3 residues: CASCGLTNYGYTF. CDR3 nucleotides: TGTGCCAGCTGCGGGCTAACTAACTATGGCTACACCTTC. The rearrangement joins TRBV27 to TRBJ1-2; D is unclear. The CDR3 has 13 residues. Deletions cut 8 bases from V and 0 bases from J, with 10 bases between. Germline CDR1 and CDR2: MNHEY and SMNVEV (reference sequence).

The chain joins TRBV18 to TRBJ1-3, with D possibly being TRBD1 (6 bases). CDR1 is KGHSH and CDR2 is LQKENI in the germline V gene. Trimming removed 1 base at V and 0 bases at J, with 10 bases between. This CDR3 region has 16 residues. The CDR3 nucleotides read TGTGCCAGCTCACCACAGGGGGTGAACTCTGGAAACACCATATATTTT. This gives the protein CASSPQGVNSGNTIYF.

This clone was found a few times. The chain employs TRBV3-1 (or the pseudogene TRBV3-2) and TRBJ1-1; D possibly corresponds to TRBD1 (5 bases). CDR3 length: 18 residues. Germline loops: CDR1 LGHDT, CDR2 YNNKEL (reference sequence). V gave up 7 bases and J gave up 3 bases, with 27 bases separating them. CDR3 nucleotides: TGTGCCAGCACCCAGGCAAGTTGGTTTTCGGGGGTAGACACTGAAGCTTTCTTT. It translates to CASTQASWFSGVDTEAFF.

The chain links TRBV30 to TRBJ2-3, with 9 bases that match TRBD2. The CDR3 is 16 amino acids. V gave up 0 bases and J gave up 7 bases; unmatched junction bases: 11. Germline CDR1 and CDR2: GTSNPN and SVGIG (reference sequence). The chain's CDR3 is CAWSVVSAGGRNTQYF. In DNA, the CDR3 is TGTGCCTGGAGTGTAGTCAGCGCGGGGGGGCGGAATACGCAGTATTTT.

This clone has only one observation. This chain links TRBV9 with TRBJ2-7; 9 bases fit TRBD2. CDR1 SGDLS and CDR2 YYNGEE come from the germline V gene. This CDR3 comprises 16 residues. The V gene end was trimmed by 2 bases and the J gene end by 0 bases; junction bases not matched to a gene: 6. The CDR3 sequence: CASSVRSGGISYEQYF. In DNA, the CDR3 is TGTGCCAGCAGCGTCCGGAGCGGGGGGATCTCCTACGAGCAGTACTTC.

The chain joins TRBV7-2 to TRBJ2-7; 10 positions agree with TRBD2. CDR1 is SGHTA and CDR2 is FQGNSA in the germline V gene. CDR3 length equals 14 residues. With 4 bases clipped from V and 3 bases from J, the junction kept 3 bases outside the gene matches. CDR3 sequence reads: CASSYTSGVYEQYF. DNA of the CDR3: TGTGCCAGCAGCTACACTAGCGGGGTCTACGAGCAGTACTTC.

The gene calls are TRBV5-6 and TRBJ2-4; D may be TRBD1 (7 bases). Trimming left V 5 bases short and J 9 bases short, with 24 bases between. Germline lookup yields CDR1 SGHDT and CDR2 YYEEEE. The CDR3 has 16 amino acids. The DNA for the CDR3 is TGTGCCAGCAGATCACGCCCAGGGGGGCCATTCGCCATTCAGTACTTC. This codes for CASRSRPGGPFAIQYF.

The chain combines TRBV5-1 with TRBJ2-7, with 8 bases identical to TRBD1. In germline, CDR1 is SGHRS, CDR2 YFSETQ. J was trimmed by 3 bases and V by 3 bases; bases with no gene match: 14. The CDR3 sequence is 17 residues long. CDR3 loop: CASSSTGTGGRYYEQYF. CDR3 nucleotide sequence: TGCGCCAGCAGCTCTACAGGAACAGGGGGGAGATACTACGAGCAGTACTTC.

The rearrangement links TRBV6-5 to TRBJ1-2, with 11 bases fitting TRBD1. Trimming took 8 bases from V and 4 from J; bases not matched to a gene: 9. Germline CDR1 and CDR2: MNHEY and SVGAGI. This CDR3 is 15 amino acids long. CDR3 sequence reads: CASLKGTGGFYGYTF. CDR3 nucleotide sequence: TGTGCCAGCCTCAAGGGGACAGGGGGTTTCTATGGCTACACCTTC.

This clone turned up a few times. The chain joins TRBV7-9 to TRBJ1-1; a possible D gene is TRBD1 (6 bases). This CDR3 comprises 15 residues. The germline gives CDR1 SEHNR, CDR2 FQNEAQ (reference sequence). Trimming cost V 5 bases and J 4 bases, with 17 bases left between them. DNA of the CDR3: TGTGCCAGCAGCCCTAAGCCGACAGGCACCACTGAAGCTTTCTTT. Amino acids: CASSPKPTGTTEAFF.

A word on this clone: Other nucleotide sequences from this sample produce the same CDR3. This chain connects TRBV9 to TRBJ1-1, with D perhaps TRBD1 (6 bases). With 3 bases removed from V and 5 bases from J, the gap between germline ends came to 11 bases. Germline V gene sequence: CDR1 SGDLS, CDR2 YYNGEE. CDR3 length: 13 amino acids. CDR3 residues: CASSATQGTEAFF. In DNA, the CDR3 is TGTGCCAGCAGCGCCACCCAGGGGACTGAAGCTTTCTTT.

The chain uses TRBV6-5 and TRBJ1-6; TRBD1 aligns across 7 bases. The CDR3 extends over 14 amino acids. The trim removed 5 bases at V and 7 bases at J, leaving 5 bases unmatched. Germline CDR1 and CDR2: MNHEY and SVGAGI. The CDR3 here is CASSIWDSNSPLHF. CDR3 DNA: TGTGCCAGCAGTATTTGGGACAGCAATTCACCCCTCCACTTT.

This chain connects TRBV24-1 to TRBJ2-1; possible D gene TRBD2, 5 bases. Germline V gene lookup returns CDR1 KGHDR and CDR2 SFDVKD. Trimming removed 0 bases at V and 5 bases at J, with 10 bases between. This CDR3 is 15 amino acids long. The DNA of the CDR3 is TGTGCCACCAGTGATTTGAGAGGGTCCAACAATGAGCAGTTCTTC. Protein: CATSDLRGSNNEQFF.

The V and J genes are TRBV7-3 and TRBJ1-2; 7 bases are a match to TRBD1. This CDR3 has 15 amino acids. Germline V gene sequence: CDR1 SGHTA, CDR2 FQGTGA. Trimming cost V 5 bases and J 8 bases; bases outside gene matches: 14. The CDR3 reads CASSPQGRGAGGYTF. The CDR3 DNA reads as TGTGCCAGCAGCCCACAAGGCAGGGGGGCCGGGGGCTACACCTTC.

The chain uses TRBV2 and TRBJ2-5, with D perhaps TRBD1 (6 bases). The CDR3 runs 15 residues. The germline V gene has CDR1 SNHLY and CDR2 FYNNEI. V was trimmed by 8 bases and J by 3 bases, leaving 19 bases between them. The CDR3 region is CASGAQGMAKETQYF. As DNA, the CDR3 is TGTGCCAGCGGCGCTCAGGGGATGGCCAAAGAGACCCAGTACTTC.

J is TRBJ1-1 and V is TRBV7-2, with D unresolved. From germline, CDR1 is SGHTA and CDR2 FQGNSA. The CDR3 has 13 amino acids. Trimming removed 1 base from V and 8 bases from J, with 11 bases in between. The DNA of the CDR3 is TGTGCCAGCAGCTTAGATTGGGCAGCCGAAGCTTTCTTT. Amino acid sequence: CASSLDWAAEAFF.

This clone showed up just a few times. The rearrangement links TRBV7-2 to TRBJ2-5; 10 nucleotides align to TRBD1. CDR3 length equals 15 residues. J was trimmed by 4 bases and V by 3 bases; bases with no gene match: 5. CDR1 is SGHTA and CDR2 is FQGNSA in the germline V gene. As DNA, the CDR3 is TGTGCCAGCAGCTTTAAGGACAGGGGGGGAGAGACCCAGTACTTC. Translated: CASSFKDRGGETQYF.

The J gene is TRBJ2-1, the V gene TRBV7-9; tentatively, D is TRBD1 (6 bases). The CDR3 is 15 residues long. Deletions cut 4 bases from V and 4 bases from J, with 14 bases between. Germline V gene data show CDR1 as SEHNR and CDR2 as FQNEAQ (reference sequence). CDR3 nucleotides: TGTGCCAGCAGCTCACAGGGACCTACTTACAATGAGCAGTTCTTC. Translating gives CASSSQGPTYNEQFF.

This sequence joins TRBV27 and TRBJ1-3; D unresolved. Germline loops: CDR1 MNHEY, CDR2 SMNVEV (reference sequence). Trimming shortened V by 5 bases and J by 0 bases, and 8 bases separated the two germline ends. The CDR3 runs to 14 residues. CDR3 DNA: TGTGCCAGCAGTCAACTCGGCTCTGGAAACACCATATATTTT. Translated, it gives CASSQLGSGNTIYF.